This T cell receptor (beta chain) was captured in a study of T cell responses to AZD1222 COVID-19 vaccine. Findings of the study overall: Baseline testing showed seropositivity in only a handful of AZD1222 recipients. Repertoire sampling was restricted to post-peak T cell response timepoints.

Whether given at about 4 or about 12 weeks, second doses were pooled. Looked up from germline, CDR1 is KGHDR and CDR2 is SFDVKD. CDR3 size: 17 residues. V lost 4 bases and J 6 bases, leaving 21 bases between the germline ends. TCRdb's copy holds only in-frame clones and misses some; the assay was immunoSEQ multiplex PCR. This sample has 75,000 to 90,000 clones; around 90% occur once, and the top ten carry about 29%. Concerning this clone: The target antigen is unknown.

The TCR sequence derives from an adult who received the AZD1222 COVID-19 vaccine. The gene calls are TRBV24-1 and TRBJ2-1; tentative D call: TRBD1 (6 bases). The sample consisted of peripheral blood, taken 28 days after the second AZD1222 dose. The CDR3, as DNA: TGTGCCACCAGTGAACCATTAAACAGGGAAGGGAGCAATGAGCAGTTCTTC. Protein: CATSEPLNREGSNEQFF.